The text below deals with one T cell receptor beta chain. Its antigen is as yet unknown. Between the trimmed V and J ends, which lost 5 bases and 5 bases, there was a span of 13 bases. Germline loops: CDR1 SGHAT, CDR2 FQNNGV. The CDR3 has 13 amino acids. TCR beta libraries used approximately 1.9 micrograms of genomic DNA from cryopreserved PBMCs. The data stem from a study of cytotoxic CD8 clonotypes in ibrutinib-treated CLL. Study context: Of the patients, under 13 were relapsed/refractory, about 15 treatment-naive and roughly 17 IGHV unmutated.

Study outcomes and limitations: Clonotypes that were public were uncommon, and they contracted or stayed stable on treatment.

Using immunoSEQ multiplex PCR, the repertoire was profiled, and TCRdb retains in-frame clones only, with some absent. This sample yields about 200,000 clones, of which 75% to 85% are seen a single time; roughly an eighth belongs to the top ten. The rearrangement links TRBV11-2 to TRBJ2-7; D may be TRBD1 (6 bases). This TCR was sampled from a human donor with chronic lymphocytic leukemia. The sample consisted of PBMCs, taken after 12 months of ibrutinib treatment. As DNA, the CDR3 is TGTGCCAGCAGCCGACAGGCCGCGGACGAGCAGTACTTC. Protein: CASSRQAADEQYF.